This TCR beta chain stems from a study of CD8 T cells in ankylosing spondylitis. Study conclusions and caveats: In synovial fluid and blood from reactive arthritis, some motif variants were previously reported. Made up of under ten highly homologous variants, a TCR beta motif appeared characteristic of ankylosing spondylitis blood.

Via MiXCR, TCRdb re-called the 5' RACE reads, giving one row per CDR3 protein. The sample consists of 300,000 to 350,000 distinct CDR3 sequences, roughly 20% of them appearing once. Remarks on this clonotype: No antigen is known for it.

Germline assignment: CDR1 SGHDN and CDR2 FVKESK. The CDR3 spans 14 residues. Between the trimmed V and J ends, which lost 4 bases and 8 bases, there was a span of 17 bases. The chain joins TRBV14 to TRBJ1-1, with D perhaps TRBD1 (5 bases). Sequencing was carried out using blood, either unsorted or a sorted T cell fraction (not recorded which). This sequence originates from a female donor with ankylosing spondylitis or in good health (not recorded which). The CDR3 loop reads CASSLGGGRLEAFF. The CDR3 bases are TGTGCCAGCAGCCTTGGGGGGGGAAGGCTGGAAGCTTTCTTT. Drawing the rest from reference TRBV14 and TRBJ1-1, the complete variable domain is EAGVTQFPSHSVIEKGQTVTLRCDPISGHDNLYWYRRVMGKEIKFLLHFVKESKQDESGMPNNRFLAERTGGTYSTLKVQPAELEDSGVYFCASSLGGGRLEAFFGQGTRLTVV.